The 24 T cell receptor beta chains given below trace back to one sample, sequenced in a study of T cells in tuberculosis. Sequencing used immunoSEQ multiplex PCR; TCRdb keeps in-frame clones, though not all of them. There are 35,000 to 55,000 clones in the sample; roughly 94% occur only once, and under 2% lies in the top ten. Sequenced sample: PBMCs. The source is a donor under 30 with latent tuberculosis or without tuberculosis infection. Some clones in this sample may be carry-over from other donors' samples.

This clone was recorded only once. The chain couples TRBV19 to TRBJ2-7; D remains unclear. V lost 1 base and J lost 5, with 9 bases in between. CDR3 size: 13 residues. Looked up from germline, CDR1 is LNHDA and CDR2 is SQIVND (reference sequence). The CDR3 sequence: CASSIGRVNEQYF. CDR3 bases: TGTGCCAGTAGTATAGGTCGGGTCAACGAGCAGTACTTC.

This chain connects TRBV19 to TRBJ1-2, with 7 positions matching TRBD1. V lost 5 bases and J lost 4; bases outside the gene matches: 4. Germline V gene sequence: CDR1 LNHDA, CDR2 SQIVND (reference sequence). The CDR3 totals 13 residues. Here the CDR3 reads CASSETGPYGYTF. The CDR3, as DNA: TGTGCCAGTAGTGAGACAGGGCCCTATGGCTACACCTTC.

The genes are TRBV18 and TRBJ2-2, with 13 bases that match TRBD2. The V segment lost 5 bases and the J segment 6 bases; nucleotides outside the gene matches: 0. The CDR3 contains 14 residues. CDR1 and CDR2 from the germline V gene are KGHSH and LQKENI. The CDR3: CASSGLAGAGELFF. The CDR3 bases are TGTGCCAGCTCAGGACTAGCGGGAGCCGGGGAGCTGTTTTTT.

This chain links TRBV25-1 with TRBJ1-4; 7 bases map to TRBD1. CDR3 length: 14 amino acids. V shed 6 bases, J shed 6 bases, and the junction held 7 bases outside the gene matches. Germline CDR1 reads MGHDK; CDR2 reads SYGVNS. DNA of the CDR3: TGTGCCAGCAGCAGGGGGACAATCGATGAAAAACTGTTTTTT. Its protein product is CASSRGTIDEKLFF.

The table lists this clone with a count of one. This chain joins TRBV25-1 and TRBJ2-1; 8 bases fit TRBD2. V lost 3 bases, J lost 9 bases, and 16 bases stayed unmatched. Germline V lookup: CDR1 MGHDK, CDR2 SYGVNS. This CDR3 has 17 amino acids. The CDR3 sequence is CASSEPHRAGEVSEQFF. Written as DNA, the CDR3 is TGTGCCAGCAGTGAGCCCCACCGAGCGGGAGAGGTTAGTGAGCAGTTCTTC. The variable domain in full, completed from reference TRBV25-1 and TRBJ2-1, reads EADIYQTPRYLVIGTGKKITLECSQTMGHDKMYWYQQDPGMELHLIHYSYGVNSTEKGDLSSESTVSRIRTEHFPLTLESARPSHTSQYLCASSEPHRAGEVSEQFFGPGTRLTVL.

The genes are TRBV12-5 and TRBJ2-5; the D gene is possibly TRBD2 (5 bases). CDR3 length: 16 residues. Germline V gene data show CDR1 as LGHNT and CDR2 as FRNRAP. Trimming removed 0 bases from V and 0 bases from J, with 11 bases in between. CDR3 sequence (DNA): TGTGCTAGTGGTTTGGTACGGGGTGTTTACCAAGAGACCCAGTACTTC. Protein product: CASGLVRGVYQETQYF. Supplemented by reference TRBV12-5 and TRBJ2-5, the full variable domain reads DARVTQTPRHKVTEMGQEVTMRCQPILGHNTVFWYRQTMMQGLELLAYFRNRAPLDDSGMPKDRFSAEMPDATLATLKIQPSEPRDSAVYFCASGLVRGVYQETQYFGPGTRLLVL.

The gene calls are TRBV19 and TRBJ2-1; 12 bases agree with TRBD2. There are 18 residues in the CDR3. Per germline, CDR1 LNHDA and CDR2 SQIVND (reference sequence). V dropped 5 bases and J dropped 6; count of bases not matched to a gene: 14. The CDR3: CASSPASGRAYGINEQFF. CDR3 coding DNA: TGTGCCAGTAGTCCGGCTAGCGGGAGGGCCTACGGTATCAATGAGCAGTTCTTC.

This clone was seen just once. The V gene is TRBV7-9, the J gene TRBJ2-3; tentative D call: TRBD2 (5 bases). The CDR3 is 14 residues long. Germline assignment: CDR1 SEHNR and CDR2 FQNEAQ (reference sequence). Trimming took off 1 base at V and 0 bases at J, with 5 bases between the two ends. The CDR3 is CASSLGRSTDTQYF. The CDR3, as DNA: TGTGCCAGCAGCTTAGGGAGGAGCACAGATACGCAGTATTTT.

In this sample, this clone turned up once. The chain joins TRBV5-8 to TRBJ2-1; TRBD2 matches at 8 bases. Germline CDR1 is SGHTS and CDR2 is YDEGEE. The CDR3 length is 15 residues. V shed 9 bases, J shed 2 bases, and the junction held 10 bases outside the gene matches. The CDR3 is CATYVSGSPYNEQFF. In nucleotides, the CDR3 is TGTGCCACCTACGTCAGCGGGAGTCCCTACAATGAGCAGTTCTTC.

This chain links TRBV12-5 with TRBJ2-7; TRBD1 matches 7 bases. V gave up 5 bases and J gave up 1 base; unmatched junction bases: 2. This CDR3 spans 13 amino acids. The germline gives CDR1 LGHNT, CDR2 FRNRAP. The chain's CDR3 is CASGGTESYEQYF. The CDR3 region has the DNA TGTGCTAGTGGTGGGACAGAATCCTACGAGCAGTACTTC.

The chain's CDR3 is CASSQGPDRGRETQYF. CDR3 bases: TGCGCCAGCAGCCAAGGGCCGGACAGGGGGCGAGAGACCCAGTACTTC. The chain carries TRBV4-3 and TRBJ2-5; 11 nucleotides line up with TRBD1. With V trimmed by 1 base and J by 4 bases, 5 bases remained unmatched. Germline V gene lookup returns CDR1 LGHNA and CDR2 YSLEER. The CDR3 covers 16 residues.

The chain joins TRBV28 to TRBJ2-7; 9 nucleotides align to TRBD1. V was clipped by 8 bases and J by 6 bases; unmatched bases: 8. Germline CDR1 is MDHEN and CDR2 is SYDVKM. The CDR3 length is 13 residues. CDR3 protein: CASGGQGRVEQYF. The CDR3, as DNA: TGTGCCAGCGGGGGACAGGGTCGTGTCGAGCAGTACTTC.

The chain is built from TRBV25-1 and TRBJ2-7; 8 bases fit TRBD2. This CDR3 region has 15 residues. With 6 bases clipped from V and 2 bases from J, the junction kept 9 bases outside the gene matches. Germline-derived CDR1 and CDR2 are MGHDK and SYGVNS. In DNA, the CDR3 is TGTGCCAGCAGCCCCGGGGGGGGGAACACCTACGAGCAGTACTTC. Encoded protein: CASSPGGGNTYEQYF.

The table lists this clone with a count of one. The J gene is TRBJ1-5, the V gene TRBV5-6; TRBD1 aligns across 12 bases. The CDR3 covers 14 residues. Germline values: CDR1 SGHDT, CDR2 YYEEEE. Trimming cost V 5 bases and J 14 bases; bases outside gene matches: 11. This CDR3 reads CASSSGTGGPVKHF. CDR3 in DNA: TGTGCCAGCAGTTCCGGGACAGGGGGCCCGGTTAAGCATTTT.

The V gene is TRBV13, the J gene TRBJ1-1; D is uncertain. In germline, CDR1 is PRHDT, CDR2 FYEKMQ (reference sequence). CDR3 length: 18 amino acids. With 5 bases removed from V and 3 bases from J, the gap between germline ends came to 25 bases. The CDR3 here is CASSQRTGKSKAHTEAFF. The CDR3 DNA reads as TGTGCCAGCAGCCAACGGACGGGGAAGTCAAAAGCTCACACTGAAGCTTTCTTT.

The CDR3 sequence is CASSLEGSGTTNTGELFF. The CDR3 DNA follows: TGTGCCAGCAGCTTAGAAGGGTCAGGGACTACAAACACCGGGGAGCTGTTTTTT. The V gene is TRBV7-2, the J gene TRBJ2-2, with 7 bases matching TRBD2. The CDR3 spans 18 residues. Germline CDR1 is SGHTA and CDR2 is FQGNSA. The V gene end was trimmed by 1 base and the J gene end by 2 bases; junction bases not matched to a gene: 10. Supplemented by reference TRBV7-2 and TRBJ2-2, the full variable domain reads GAGVSQSPSNKVTEKGKDVELRCDPISGHTALYWYRQSLGQGLEFLIYFQGNSAPDKSGLPSDRFSAERTGGSVSTLTIQRTQQEDSAVYLCASSLEGSGTTNTGELFFGEGSRLTVL.

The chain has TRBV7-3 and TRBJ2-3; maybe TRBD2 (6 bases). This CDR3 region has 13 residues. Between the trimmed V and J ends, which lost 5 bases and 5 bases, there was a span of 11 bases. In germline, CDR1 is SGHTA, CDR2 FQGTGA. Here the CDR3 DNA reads TGTGCCAGCAGCCCGAGACTAGGAGATACGCAGTATTTT. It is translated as CASSPRLGDTQYF. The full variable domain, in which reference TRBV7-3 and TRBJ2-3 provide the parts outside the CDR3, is GAGVSQTPSNKVTEKGKYVELRCDPISGHTALYWYRQSLGQGPEFLIYFQGTGAADDSGLPNDRFFAVRPEGSVSTLKIQRTERGDSAVYLCASSPRLGDTQYFGPGTRLTVL.

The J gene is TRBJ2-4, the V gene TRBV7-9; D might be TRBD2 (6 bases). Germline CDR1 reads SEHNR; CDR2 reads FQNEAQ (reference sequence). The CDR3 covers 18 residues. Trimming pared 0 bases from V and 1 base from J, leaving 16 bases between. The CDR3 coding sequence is TGTGCCAGCAGCTTAGCCCTGGCGTGGGGGGTTGCCAAAAACATTCAGTACTTC. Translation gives CASSLALAWGVAKNIQYF.

The CDR3 nucleotides are TGTGCCAGCAGTGTGAGCAGGGGCAAGAATGAGCAGTTCTTC. Translation gives CASSVSRGKNEQFF. The V and J genes are TRBV28 and TRBJ2-1; perhaps TRBD1 as D (6 bases). Trimming removed 5 bases from V and 7 bases from J, with 15 bases in between. The germline V gene has CDR1 MDHEN and CDR2 SYDVKM. The CDR3 runs to 14 residues.

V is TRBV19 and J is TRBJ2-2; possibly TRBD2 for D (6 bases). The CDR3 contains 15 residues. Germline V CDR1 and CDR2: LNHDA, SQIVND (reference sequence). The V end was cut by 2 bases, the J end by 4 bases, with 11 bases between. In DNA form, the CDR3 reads TGTGCCAGTAGTATATCGGGGGAAGGCACCGGGGAGCTGTTTTTT. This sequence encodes CASSISGEGTGELFF.

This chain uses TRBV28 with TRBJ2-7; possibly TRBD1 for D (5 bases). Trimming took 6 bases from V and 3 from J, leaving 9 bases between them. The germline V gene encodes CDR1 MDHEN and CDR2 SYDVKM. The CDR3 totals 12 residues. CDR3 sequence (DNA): TGTGCCAGCAGAGGGGTTAGCTACGAGCAGTACTTC. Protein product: CASRGVSYEQYF.

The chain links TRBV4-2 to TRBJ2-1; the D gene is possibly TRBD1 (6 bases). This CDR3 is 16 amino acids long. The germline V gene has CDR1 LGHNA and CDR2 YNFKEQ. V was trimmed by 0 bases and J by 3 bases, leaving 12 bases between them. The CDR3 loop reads CASSQESPGVYNEQFF. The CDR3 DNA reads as TGTGCCAGCAGCCAAGAGTCCCCAGGGGTCTACAATGAGCAGTTCTTC.

The CDR3 loop reads CASSPTTGGGGGYTF. The CDR3 region has the DNA TGCGCCAGCAGCCCGACGACAGGGGGAGGAGGTGGCTACACCTTC. The chain employs TRBV5-1 and TRBJ1-2, with 9 bases aligning to TRBD1. Germline CDR1 SGHRS, CDR2 YFSETQ. V was clipped by 4 bases and J by 7 bases; unmatched bases: 11. This CDR3 has 15 amino acids.

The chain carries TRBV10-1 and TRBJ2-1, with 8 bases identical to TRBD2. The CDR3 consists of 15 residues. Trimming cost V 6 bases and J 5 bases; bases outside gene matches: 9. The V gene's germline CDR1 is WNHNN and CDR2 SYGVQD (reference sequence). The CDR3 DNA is TGCGCCAGCAGCGCCAATATAGCGGGAAACAATGAGCAGTTCTTC. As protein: CASSANIAGNNEQFF.